This T cell receptor beta chain was sequenced during a study of cytomegalovirus exposure and HLA in healthy donors. The study, taken as a whole, reports: There were some V segments, including TRBV6-2 and TRBV6-3, excluded as indistinguishable.

Remarks on this clone: The antigen is unknown.

The germline V and J ends were trimmed by 2 bases and 2 bases, with 16 bases remaining between them. CDR3 length: 15 residues. The V gene's germline CDR1 is GTSNPN and CDR2 SVGIG (reference sequence). The PCR was carried out with 60 Vbeta primers and 13 Jbeta primers. In the source study's methods: About 11 million of the approximately 80 million unique TCR beta chains counted in a later analysis were shared. Libraries were prepared by immunoSEQ multiplex PCR; TCRdb keeps only in-frame clonotypes and omits some of them. V and J calls and clone size are copied from that table; D and trimming were computed from the DNA. The sample has 55,000 to 80,000 clones, approximately 74% seen once; the top ten hold 22%.

Sequencing input: PBMCs. This receptor was obtained from a woman aged 25 to 39 in good health and CMV-seropositive. This chain uses TRBV30 with TRBJ2-7; TRBD1 might be the D (6 bases). Written as DNA, the CDR3 is TGTGCCTGGAGTATAAACCCGGGACACACCTACGAGCAGTACTTC. Amino acids: CAWSINPGHTYEQYF.